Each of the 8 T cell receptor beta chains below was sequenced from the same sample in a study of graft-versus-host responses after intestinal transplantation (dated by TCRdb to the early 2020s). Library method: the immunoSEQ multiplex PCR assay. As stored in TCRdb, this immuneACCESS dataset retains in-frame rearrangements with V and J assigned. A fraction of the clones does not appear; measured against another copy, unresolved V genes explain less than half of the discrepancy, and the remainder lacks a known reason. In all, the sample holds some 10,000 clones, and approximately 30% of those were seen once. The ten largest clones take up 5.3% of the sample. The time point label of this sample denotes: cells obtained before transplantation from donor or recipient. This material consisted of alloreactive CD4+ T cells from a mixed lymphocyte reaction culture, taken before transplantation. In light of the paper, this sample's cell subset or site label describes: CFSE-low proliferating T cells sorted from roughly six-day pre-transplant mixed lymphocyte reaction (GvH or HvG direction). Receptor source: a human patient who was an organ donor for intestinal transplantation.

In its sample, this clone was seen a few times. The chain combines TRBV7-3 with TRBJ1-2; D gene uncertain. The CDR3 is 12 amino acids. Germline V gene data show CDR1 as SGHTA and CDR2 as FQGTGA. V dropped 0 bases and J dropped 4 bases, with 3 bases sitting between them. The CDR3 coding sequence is TGTGCCAGCAGCTTAACAGGCTATGGCTACACCTTC. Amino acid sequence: CASSLTGYGYTF.

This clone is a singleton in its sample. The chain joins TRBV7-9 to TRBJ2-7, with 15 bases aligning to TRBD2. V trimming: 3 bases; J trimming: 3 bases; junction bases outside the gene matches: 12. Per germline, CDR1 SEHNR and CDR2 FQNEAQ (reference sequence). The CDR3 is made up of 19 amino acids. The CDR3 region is CASSFVGTSGGSRGYEQYF. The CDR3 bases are TGTGCCAGCAGCTTTGTGGGGACTAGCGGGGGGTCGCGGGGCTACGAGCAGTACTTC.

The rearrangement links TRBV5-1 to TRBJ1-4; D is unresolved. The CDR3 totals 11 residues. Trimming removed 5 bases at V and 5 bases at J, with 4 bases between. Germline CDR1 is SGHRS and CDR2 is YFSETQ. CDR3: CASRENEKLFF. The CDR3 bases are TGCGCCAGCAGGGAGAATGAAAAACTGTTTTTT.

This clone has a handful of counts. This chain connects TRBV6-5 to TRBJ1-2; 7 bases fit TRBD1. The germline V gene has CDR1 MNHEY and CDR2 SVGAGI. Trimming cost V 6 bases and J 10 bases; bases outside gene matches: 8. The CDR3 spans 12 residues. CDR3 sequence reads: CASSRPTGNYTF. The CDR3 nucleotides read TGTGCCAGCAGCAGACCGACAGGGAACTACACCTTC.

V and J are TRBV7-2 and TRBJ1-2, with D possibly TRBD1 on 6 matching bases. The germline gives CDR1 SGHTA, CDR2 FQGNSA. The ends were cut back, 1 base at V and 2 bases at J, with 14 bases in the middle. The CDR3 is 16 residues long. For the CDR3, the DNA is TGTGCCAGCAGCTTAGTTTTATTGACAGGAAACTATGGCTACACCTTC. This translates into CASSLVLLTGNYGYTF.

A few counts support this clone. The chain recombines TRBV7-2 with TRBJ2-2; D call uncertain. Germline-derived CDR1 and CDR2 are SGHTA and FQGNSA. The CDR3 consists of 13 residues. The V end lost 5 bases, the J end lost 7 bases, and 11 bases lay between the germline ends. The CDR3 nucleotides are TGTGCCAGCAGCATTATAGTCGGCGGGGAGCTGTTTTTT. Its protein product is CASSIIVGGELFF.

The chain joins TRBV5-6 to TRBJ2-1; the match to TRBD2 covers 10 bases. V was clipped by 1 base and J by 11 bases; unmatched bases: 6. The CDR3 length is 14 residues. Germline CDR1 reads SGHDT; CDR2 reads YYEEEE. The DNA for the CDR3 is TGTGCCAGCAGCTTGACTAGCGGGGAGGGCCAGCAGTTCTTC. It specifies CASSLTSGEGQQFF. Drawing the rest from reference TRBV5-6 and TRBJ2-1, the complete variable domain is DAGVTQSPTHLIKTRGQQVTLRCSPKSGHDTVSWYQQALGQGPQFIFQYYEEEERQRGNFPDRFSGHQFPNYSSELNVNALLLGDSALYLCASSLTSGEGQQFFGPGTRLTVL.

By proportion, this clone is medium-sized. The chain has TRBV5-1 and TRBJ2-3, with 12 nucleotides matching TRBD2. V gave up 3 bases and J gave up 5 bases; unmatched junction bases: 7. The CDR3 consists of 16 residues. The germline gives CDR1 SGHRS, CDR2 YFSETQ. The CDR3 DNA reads TGCGCCAGCAGCTGGTGGACTAGCGGGGCGGGAGATACGCAGTATTTT. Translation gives CASSWWTSGAGDTQYF.